The entry below describes one TCR beta chain. The antigen it recognizes is unknown. Per-nucleotide qualities are absent, and no much larger clonotype sits a single base away. Library generation was performed with the immunoSEQ multiplex PCR assay. Rearranged TCR beta chain sequences were amplified with the hsTCRB Kit following the manufacturer's protocol. An Illumina MiSeq was used to sequence the TCRB libraries. The authors' pipeline ran thus. The proprietary platform of the kit vendor was used for demultiplexing, trimming and gene mapping. TCRdb carries this immuneACCESS record with in-frame sequences only. Its versions omit some clonotypes, under half of them owing to an unresolved V gene in the studies checked, with the rest unexplained. From that table come the V and J calls and clone size; the DNA was used to work out D and trimming. The sample table lists 60,000 or so clones, 80% to 85% of them with a count of one. The top ten constitute around 8.9% of the sample.

The data are from a study of a mutant IDH1 vaccine in newly diagnosed glioma (dated by TCRdb to about 2021). Regarding the complete study: Eight vaccinations were administered to patients in weeks 1, 3, 5, 7, 11, 15, 19 and 23, corresponding to visits V03 through V10. Of the approximately 35 treated patients, approximately 62% were male and around 40% were female, and a mean age of 40.4 years was recorded. Longitudinal TCRB deep sequencing was performed for about two dozen treated patients wherever samples were available for exploratory analyses. Vaccination began 4-6 weeks after radiotherapy alone, or alongside temozolomide cycles in the chemotherapy-containing groups. Peripheral blood samples were drawn at six visits, namely V03 (baseline), V05, V07, V10, V12 and V13. Before enrollment, patients had received standard therapy of radiotherapy alone, temozolomide alone, or radiochemotherapy with temozolomide; most received the combination. The research as a whole found: PBMC samples for TCRB deep sequencing were selected based on availability. Immune responses induced by the vaccine were seen in 93.3% of patients across multiple MHC alleles. The authors stated that sample limitations prevented analyses of patient blood samples from being reproduced. Pseudoprogression seemed to be unrelated to changes in the top peripheral T cell clonotypes found by TCRB sequencing.

Trimming takes 4 bases off V and 0 bases off J; junction bases not matched to a gene: 6. The CDR3 numbers 15 residues from cysteine through phenylalanine. The read is trimmed to its CDR3 DNA, 45 bases read in frame from base 1. Taken from the germline V gene (reference sequence), the CDR1 and CDR2 loops are SGHNT and YYREEE. The sample's time point label, in plain terms: week 23, last vaccination. Every vaccine dose consisted of 300 ug of a 20-mer mutant IDH1 peptide in Montanide, administered subcutaneously together with topical imiquimod. The donors had newly diagnosed IDH1-mutant astrocytomas of WHO grade 3 or 4 that showed loss of nuclear ATRX. The samples were drawn from NOA16, a multicentre, single-arm, open-label phase I trial in Germany that tested a mutant IDH1 peptide vaccine in humans for the first time. Genomic DNA for TCRB sequencing was isolated from EDTA blood with the DNeasy Blood and Tissue Kit.

This clonotype originated in a middle-aged woman with glioma. Some clones in this sample may be carry-over from other donors' samples. The chain uses TRBV5-4 and TRBJ1-2, with 7 middle bases fitting TRBD1. This specimen consisted of PBMCs, obtained from a glioma patient whose treatment included an IDH1 peptide vaccine. For the CDR3, the sequence is CASSPGGTANYGYTF. The nucleotide sequence reads TGTGCCAGCAGCCCAGGCGGGACAGCTAACTATGGCTACACCTTC.